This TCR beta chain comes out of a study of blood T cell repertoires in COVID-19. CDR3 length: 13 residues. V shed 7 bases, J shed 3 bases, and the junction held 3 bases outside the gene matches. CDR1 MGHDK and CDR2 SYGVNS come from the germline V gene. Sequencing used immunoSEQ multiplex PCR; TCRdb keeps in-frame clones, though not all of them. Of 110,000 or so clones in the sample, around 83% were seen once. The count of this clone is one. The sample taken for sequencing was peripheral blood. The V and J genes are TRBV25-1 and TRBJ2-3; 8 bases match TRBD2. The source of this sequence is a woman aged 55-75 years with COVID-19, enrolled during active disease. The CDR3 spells CASTGLATDTQYF. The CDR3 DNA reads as TGTGCCAGCACTGGACTAGCTACAGATACGCAGTATTTT.